This T cell receptor (beta chain) was profiled in a study of blood T cells in healthy people across ages. Findings of the study overall: Because sorting was not performed, PBMCs prevented conclusive naive versus antigen-experienced comparison.

J lost 2 bases, V lost 0 bases, and 7 bases had no gene match. The CDR3 is 17 residues long. Germline values: CDR1 MGHRA, CDR2 YSYEKL. Primed by a sample-barcoded 5' primer and a J-beta primer mix, a second PCR proceeded for about 6 to 11 cycles. Samples each returned at least 3 million CDR3-containing paired-end reads. TCRdb re-derived calls from the 5' RACE reads in MiXCR, one entry per CDR3 protein. The sample carries 1 million or so distinct CDR3 sequences, over 35% recorded once. On this clonotype: Antigen specificity is unknown.

The sequence derives from a woman aged 60-75 years in good health. The chain combines TRBV4-1 with TRBJ1-2; TRBD1 aligns across 9 bases. Sequencing was carried out using blood. CDR3 in amino acids: CASSQDPRTGANYGYTF. CDR3 nucleotide sequence: TGCGCCAGCAGCCAAGATCCCCGGACAGGGGCGAACTATGGCTACACCTTC.